A selection of T cell receptor beta chains follows, all from one sample in a study of T-cell reconstitution after alpha-beta-depleted transplantation in children. TCRdb passed the PCR reads through MiXCR, listing each CDR3 protein once. The sample consists of 200,000 or so distinct CDR3 sequences, 6.6% of them appearing once. The source material was PBMCs, sampled before TCRalphabeta/CD19-depleted stem cell transplant. The receptors derive from a boy aged 2-15 years with acute lymphoblastic leukemia, due to receive a stem cell transplant. The conserved cysteine and the conserved F or W are not part of the CDR3 here. The order of the fields is CDR3 length, J gene, V gene, CDR3 protein.

len: 11; j_gene: TRBJ2-6; v_gene: TRBV6-2/TRBV6-3; CDR3aa: ASSTSGANVLT
len: 12; j_gene: TRBJ1-1; v_gene: TRBV7-6; CDR3aa: ASSLKAPNTEAF
len: 9; j_gene: TRBJ1-1; v_gene: TRBV20-1; CDR3aa: RTGGNTEAF
len: 16; j_gene: TRBJ2-2; v_gene: TRBV12-5; CDR3aa: ASGLIPTSGSPPGELF
len: 11; j_gene: TRBJ1-1; v_gene: TRBV12-3/TRBV12-4; CDR3aa: ASSADSLYEAF
len: 9; j_gene: TRBJ2-7; v_gene: TRBV12-3/TRBV12-4; CDR3aa: ASSLVSEQY
len: 10; j_gene: TRBJ2-1; v_gene: TRBV28; CDR3aa: ASRPDYNEQF
len: 12; j_gene: TRBJ2-7; v_gene: TRBV7-2; CDR3aa: ASSSDRGHYEQY
len: 13; j_gene: TRBJ2-4; v_gene: TRBV28; CDR3aa: ASTNLRGTKNIQY
len: 12; j_gene: TRBJ1-5; v_gene: TRBV2; CDR3aa: ASSEALRGQPQH
len: 14; j_gene: TRBJ2-3; v_gene: TRBV14; CDR3aa: ASSQGGTPGTDTQY
len: 14; j_gene: TRBJ1-2; v_gene: TRBV2; CDR3aa: ASSEPSGEVVDGYT
len: 10; j_gene: TRBJ2-7; v_gene: TRBV2; CDR3aa: ASSEMSYEQY
len: 13; j_gene: TRBJ2-1; v_gene: TRBV2; CDR3aa: ASRSGLISYNEQF
len: 12; j_gene: TRBJ2-7; v_gene: TRBV30; CDR3aa: AWSGETRTYEQY
len: 15; j_gene: TRBJ2-3; v_gene: TRBV6-2/TRBV6-3; CDR3aa: ASSYSGTSGVTDTQY
len: 13; j_gene: TRBJ2-1; v_gene: TRBV28; CDR3aa: ASSFLAGAAGEQF
len: 13; j_gene: TRBJ1-3; v_gene: TRBV5-1; CDR3aa: ASSLAGGTGNTIY
len: 14; j_gene: TRBJ2-1; v_gene: TRBV12-3/TRBV12-4; CDR3aa: ASSFSGTERDNEQF
len: 14; j_gene: TRBJ2-5; v_gene: TRBV7-2; CDR3aa: ASSFTLAGDQETQY
len: 10; j_gene: TRBJ2-7; v_gene: TRBV7-2; CDR3aa: ASSPGPYEQY
len: 10; j_gene: TRBJ2-7; v_gene: TRBV5-5; CDR3aa: ASSIPPHEQY
len: 14; j_gene: TRBJ1-5; v_gene: TRBV5-5; CDR3aa: ASSGGTSNSNQPQH
len: 12; j_gene: TRBJ2-7; v_gene: TRBV3-1; CDR3aa: ASSFRDRAYEQY